Below are 16 T cell receptor beta chains sequenced from a single sample in a study of T cell responses to AZD1222 COVID-19 vaccine. Assay: immunoSEQ multiplex PCR; the TCRdb copy retains only in-frame clones and omits some. The sample has about 86,000 clones, around nine tenths seen once; the top ten hold 2% to 2.5%. The sample in question was peripheral blood, obtained on day 0 of AZD1222 vaccination. Source of these receptors: an adult in good health.

This chain joins TRBV5-4 and TRBJ1-1, with D perhaps matching TRBD1 (5 bases). The CDR3 extends over 15 amino acids. The V end was cut by 4 bases, the J end by 1 base, with 14 bases between. From germline, CDR1 is SGHNT and CDR2 YYREEE (reference sequence). In DNA form, the CDR3 reads TGTGCCAGCAGCCCGGGCCGGGGCACGAACACTGAAGCTTTCTTT. Protein product: CASSPGRGTNTEAFF.

The rearrangement uses TRBV5-5 and TRBJ2-5; 12 nucleotides match TRBD2. The CDR3 covers 17 residues. Looked up from germline, CDR1 is SGHKS and CDR2 is YYEKEE (reference sequence). J gave up 2 bases and V 4 bases, and 9 bases lay outside the gene matches. CDR3 protein: CASSHLAGGPLQETQYF. CDR3 sequence (DNA): TGTGCCAGCAGCCATCTAGCGGGAGGGCCGCTTCAAGAGACCCAGTACTTC.

The rearrangement joins TRBV2 to TRBJ2-2; tentative D call: TRBD2 (6 bases). Trimming cost V 7 bases and J 6 bases, with 18 bases left between them. Germline CDR1 SNHLY, CDR2 FYNNEI. CDR3 length equals 15 residues. The CDR3 coding sequence is TGTGCCAGCAAGAGTCAGCAAACGGGAGCCGGGGAGCTGTTTTTT. Amino acid sequence: CASKSQQTGAGELFF.

The chain couples TRBV11-3 to TRBJ2-1; D is uncertain. V dropped 5 bases and J dropped 6 bases, with 14 bases sitting between them. This CDR3 spans 14 amino acids. Germline CDR1 reads SGHNT; CDR2 reads YENEEA. CDR3 bases: TGTGCCAGCAGCGAGCATTGGATGGCCAATGAGCAGTTCTTC. This codes for CASSEHWMANEQFF.

This chain joins TRBV7-9 and TRBJ1-6; D is uncertain. The germline V gene has CDR1 SEHNR and CDR2 FQNEAQ (reference sequence). The CDR3 sequence is 13 residues long. Trimming removed 0 bases from V and 6 bases from J, with 3 bases in between. The CDR3 here is CASSLAANSPLHF. The CDR3 DNA reads TGTGCCAGCAGCTTAGCGGCTAATTCACCCCTCCACTTT.

The chain carries TRBV12-3 or TRBV12-4 and TRBJ2-1; no clear D. Trimming left V 5 bases short and J 8 bases short, with 10 bases between. CDR3 length: 12 amino acids. In DNA form, the CDR3 reads TGTGCCAGCAGTGACATAACCCATGAGCAGTTCTTC. It yields the protein CASSDITHEQFF.

The chain uses TRBV20-1 and TRBJ2-3; TRBD2 might be the D (5 bases). CDR1 is DFQATT and CDR2 is SNEGSKA in the germline V gene (reference sequence). The CDR3 is made up of 11 amino acids. Trimming took 6 bases from V and 12 from J, leaving 16 bases between them. The CDR3 is CSAPTRFHQYF. For the CDR3, the DNA is TGCAGTGCACCAACTAGATTCCATCAGTATTTT.

The chain uses TRBV19 and TRBJ2-1; 9 bases align to TRBD1. The CDR3 covers 16 residues. The J segment lost 4 bases and the V segment lost 5 bases, leaving 9 bases of the junction unmatched. CDR1 and CDR2 from the germline V gene are LNHDA and SQIVND (reference sequence). CDR3 coding DNA: TGTGCCAGTAGTGAGACCGGGACAGGGAGTTACAATGAGCAGTTCTTC. It is translated as CASSETGTGSYNEQFF. The variable domain in full, with the rest retrieved from reference TRBV19 and TRBJ2-1, is DGGITQSPKYLFRKEGQNVTLSCEQNLNHDAMYWYRQDPGQGLRLIYYSQIVNDFQKGDIAEGYSVSREKKESFPLTVTSAQKNPTAFYLCASSETGTGSYNEQFFGPGTRLTVL.

A single count supports this clone. Other nucleotide sequences in the sample specify the same CDR3. The chain carries TRBV15 and TRBJ2-7; no clear D gene. This CDR3 has 13 amino acids. V lost 3 bases and J 4 bases, leaving 10 bases between the germline ends. Germline assignment: CDR1 LNHNV and CDR2 YYDKDF (reference sequence). This CDR3 is CATSRELEYEQYF. The CDR3 DNA reads TGTGCCACCAGCAGGGAATTAGAATACGAGCAGTACTTC.

The CDR3 loop is CASSLREGTYGYTF. The DNA for the CDR3 is TGTGCCAGCAGTCTTAGAGAGGGTACTTATGGCTACACCTTC. The chain uses TRBV27 and TRBJ1-2; no firm D call. There are 14 residues in the CDR3. Germline V gene lookup returns CDR1 MNHEY and CDR2 SMNVEV (reference sequence). Trimming cost V 5 bases and J 5 bases, with 15 bases left between them.

The chain joins TRBV15 to TRBJ1-5; TRBD1 matches 7 bases. V trimming: 1 base; J trimming: 2 bases; junction bases outside the gene matches: 5. The CDR3 has 16 amino acids. Germline CDR1 and CDR2: LNHNV and YYDKDF (reference sequence). The CDR3 DNA sequence: TGTGCCACCAGCAGAGGAGTTGGACAGGGCAATCAGCCCCAGCATTTT. Amino acid sequence: CATSRGVGQGNQPQHF.

This sequence joins TRBV18 and TRBJ1-1; no definite D call. Trimming cost V 2 bases and J 8 bases, with 15 bases left between them. In germline, CDR1 is KGHSH, CDR2 LQKENI. There are 14 residues in the CDR3. CDR3 protein: CASSPGMGGREAFF. CDR3 bases: TGTGCCAGCTCACCAGGCATGGGAGGTCGAGAAGCTTTCTTT.

This clone has a handful of counts. This sequence joins TRBV5-1 and TRBJ1-6; TRBD1 aligns across 8 bases. Germline loops: CDR1 SGHRS, CDR2 YFSETQ. The CDR3 has 14 amino acids. J was trimmed by 8 bases and V by 3 bases; bases with no gene match: 4. This chain's CDR3 is CASSSDREYSPLHF. The CDR3 DNA follows: TGCGCCAGCAGCTCGGACAGGGAGTATTCACCCCTCCACTTT.

This clone was observed a single time. V gene TRBV29-1 combines with J gene TRBJ1-3; D might be TRBD1 (5 bases). This CDR3 region has 13 residues. CDR1 and CDR2 from the germline V gene are SQVTM and ANQGSEA. The ends were cut back, 3 bases at V and 7 bases at J, with 13 bases in the middle. The DNA of the CDR3 is TGCAGCGTTGACGCGGGGGGAGGGAACACCATATATTTT. As protein: CSVDAGGGNTIYF.

The rearrangement links TRBV18 to TRBJ2-1, with 9 bases aligning to TRBD2. Looked up from germline, CDR1 is KGHSH and CDR2 is LQKENI. This CDR3 spans 17 amino acids. V gave up 4 bases and J gave up 4 bases; unmatched junction bases: 11. CDR3: CASSLAGVGDSYNEQFF. In DNA form, the CDR3 reads TGTGCCAGCTCACTAGCGGGAGTTGGGGACTCTTACAATGAGCAGTTCTTC.

The chain uses TRBV5-4 and TRBJ2-5, with D hard to call. The CDR3 contains 14 residues. From germline, CDR1 is SGHNT and CDR2 YYREEE (reference sequence). Trimming shortened V by 0 bases and J by 0 bases, and 6 bases separated the two germline ends. As DNA, the CDR3 is TGTGCCAGCAGCTTGGAGCTGTACCAAGAGACCCAGTACTTC. Its protein is CASSLELYQETQYF.